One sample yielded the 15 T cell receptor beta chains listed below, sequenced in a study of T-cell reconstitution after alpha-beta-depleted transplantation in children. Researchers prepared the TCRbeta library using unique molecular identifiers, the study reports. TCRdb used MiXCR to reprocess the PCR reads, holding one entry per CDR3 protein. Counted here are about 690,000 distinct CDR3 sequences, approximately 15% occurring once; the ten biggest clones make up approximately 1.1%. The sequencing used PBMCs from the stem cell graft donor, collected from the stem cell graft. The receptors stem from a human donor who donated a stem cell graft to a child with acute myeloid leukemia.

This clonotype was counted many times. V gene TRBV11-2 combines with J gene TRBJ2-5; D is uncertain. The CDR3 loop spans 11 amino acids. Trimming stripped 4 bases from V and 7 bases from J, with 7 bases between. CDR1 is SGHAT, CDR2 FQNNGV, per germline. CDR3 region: CASSSLGTQYF. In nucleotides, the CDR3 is TGTGCCAGCAGCTCTCTCGGGACCCAGTACTTC.

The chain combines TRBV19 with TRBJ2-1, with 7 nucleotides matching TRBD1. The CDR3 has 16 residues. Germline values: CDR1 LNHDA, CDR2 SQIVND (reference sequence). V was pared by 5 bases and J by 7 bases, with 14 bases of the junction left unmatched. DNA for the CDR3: TGTGCCAGTAGTTTCCTGGACAGGTCTCTTTTTAATGAGCAGTTCTTC. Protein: CASSFLDRSLFNEQFF.

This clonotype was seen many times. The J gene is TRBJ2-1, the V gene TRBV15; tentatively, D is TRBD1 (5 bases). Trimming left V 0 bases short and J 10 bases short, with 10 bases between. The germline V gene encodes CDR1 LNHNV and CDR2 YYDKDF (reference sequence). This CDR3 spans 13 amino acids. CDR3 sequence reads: CATSRDTRTEQFF. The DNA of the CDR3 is TGTGCCACCAGCAGAGATACGAGGACAGAGCAGTTCTTC.

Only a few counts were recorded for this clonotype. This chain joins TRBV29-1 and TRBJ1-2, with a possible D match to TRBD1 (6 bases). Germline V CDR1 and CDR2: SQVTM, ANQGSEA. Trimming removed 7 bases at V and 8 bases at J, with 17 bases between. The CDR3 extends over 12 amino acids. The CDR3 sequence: CSANLGGEGYTF. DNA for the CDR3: TGCAGCGCTAATCTCGGGGGCGAGGGCTACACCTTC. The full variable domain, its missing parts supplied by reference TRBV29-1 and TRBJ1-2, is SAVISQKPSRDICQRGTSLTIQCQVDSQVTMMFWYRQQPGQSLTLIATANQGSEATYESGFVIDKFPISRPNLTFSTLTVSNMSPEDSSIYLCSANLGGEGYTFGSGTRLTVV.

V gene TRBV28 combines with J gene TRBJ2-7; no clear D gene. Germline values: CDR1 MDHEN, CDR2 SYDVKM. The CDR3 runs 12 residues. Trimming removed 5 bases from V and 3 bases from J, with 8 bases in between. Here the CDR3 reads CASSPSVYEQYV. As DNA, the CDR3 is TGTGCCAGCAGTCCCTCCGTCTACGAGCAGTACGTC.

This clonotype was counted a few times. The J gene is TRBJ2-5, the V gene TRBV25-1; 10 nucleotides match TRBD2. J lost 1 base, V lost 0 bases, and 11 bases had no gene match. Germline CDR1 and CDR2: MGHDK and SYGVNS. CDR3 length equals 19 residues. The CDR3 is CASSEYFGGSGGAQETQYF. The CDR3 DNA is TGTGCCAGCAGTGAATATTTTGGGGGCAGCGGGGGGGCCCAAGAGACCCAGTACTTC. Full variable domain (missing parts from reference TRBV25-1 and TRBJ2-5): EADIYQTPRYLVIGTGKKITLECSQTMGHDKMYWYQQDPGMELHLIHYSYGVNSTEKGDLSSESTVSRIRTEHFPLTLESARPSHTSQYLCASSEYFGGSGGAQETQYFGPGTRLLVL.

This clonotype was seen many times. The CDR3 loop reads CSVGSGNTIYF. CDR3 DNA sequence: TGCAGCGTTGGATCTGGAAACACCATATATTTT. V gene TRBV29-1 combines with J gene TRBJ1-3; D is undetermined. V lost 4 bases, J lost 1 base, and 2 bases lay in between. Germline-derived CDR1 and CDR2 are SQVTM and ANQGSEA. The length of the CDR3 is 11 residues.

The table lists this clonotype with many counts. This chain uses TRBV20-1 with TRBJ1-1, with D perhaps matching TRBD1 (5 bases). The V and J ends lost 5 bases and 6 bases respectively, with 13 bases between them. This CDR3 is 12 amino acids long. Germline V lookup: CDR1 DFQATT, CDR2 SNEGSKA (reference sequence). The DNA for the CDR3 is TGCAGTGCTTGGGTGGGGCGGGCTGAAGCTTTCTTT. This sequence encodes CSAWVGRAEAFF.

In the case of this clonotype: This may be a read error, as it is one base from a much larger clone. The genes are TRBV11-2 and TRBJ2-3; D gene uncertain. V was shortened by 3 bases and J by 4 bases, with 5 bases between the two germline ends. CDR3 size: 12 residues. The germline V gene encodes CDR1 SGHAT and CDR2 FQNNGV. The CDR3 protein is CASSFTADTQYF. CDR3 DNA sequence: TGTGCCAGCAGCTTTACGGCAGATACGCAGTATTTT.

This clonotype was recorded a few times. CDR3 sequence (DNA): TGTGCCAGCAGTCCCGGGACATCCTTTGCCTACGAGCAGTACTTC. It yields the protein CASSPGTSFAYEQYF. The V gene is TRBV12-3 or TRBV12-4, the J gene TRBJ2-7; D is perhaps TRBD1 (6 bases). The CDR3 loop spans 15 amino acids. Trimming removed 5 bases at V and 2 bases at J, with 16 bases between.

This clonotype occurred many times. The CDR3 DNA sequence: TGCAGCGTTGTCAGACAGGCGAACACTGAAGCTTTCTTT. This gives the protein CSVVRQANTEAFF. V usage is TRBV29-1 and J usage is TRBJ1-1, with D possibly being TRBD1 (6 bases). The V end lost 4 bases, the J end lost 1 base, and 10 bases lay between the germline ends. The CDR3 totals 13 residues. Germline CDR1 reads SQVTM; CDR2 reads ANQGSEA.

CDR3 in amino acids: CASSFADNEKLFF. As DNA, the CDR3 is TGTGCCAGCAGCTTCGCAGATAATGAAAAACTGTTTTTT. The chain has TRBV7-2 and TRBJ1-4; D not certain. The germline V gene encodes CDR1 SGHTA and CDR2 FQGNSA. Trimming removed 3 bases at V and 4 bases at J, with 6 bases between. This CDR3 spans 13 amino acids. Supplemented by reference TRBV7-2 and TRBJ1-4, the full variable domain reads GAGVSQSPSNKVTEKGKDVELRCDPISGHTALYWYRQSLGQGLEFLIYFQGNSAPDKSGLPSDRFSAERTGGSVSTLTIQRTQQEDSAVYLCASSFADNEKLFFGSGTQLSVL.

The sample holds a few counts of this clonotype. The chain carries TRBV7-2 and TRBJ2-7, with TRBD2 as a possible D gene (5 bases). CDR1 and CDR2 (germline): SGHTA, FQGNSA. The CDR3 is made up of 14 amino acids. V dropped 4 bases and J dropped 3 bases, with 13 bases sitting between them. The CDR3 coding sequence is TGTGCCAGCAGCTCTCCGGGATACCTCTACGAGCAGTACTTC. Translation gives CASSSPGYLYEQYF. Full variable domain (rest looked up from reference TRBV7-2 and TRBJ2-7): GAGVSQSPSNKVTEKGKDVELRCDPISGHTALYWYRQSLGQGLEFLIYFQGNSAPDKSGLPSDRFSAERTGGSVSTLTIQRTQQEDSAVYLCASSSPGYLYEQYFGPGTRLTVT.

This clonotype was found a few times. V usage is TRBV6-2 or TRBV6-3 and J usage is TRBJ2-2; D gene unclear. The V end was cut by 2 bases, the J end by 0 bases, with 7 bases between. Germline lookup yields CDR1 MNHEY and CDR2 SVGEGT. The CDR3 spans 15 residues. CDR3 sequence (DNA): TGTGCCAGCAGTTACGACGCTGCGAACACCGGGGAGCTGTTTTTT. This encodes CASSYDAANTGELFF.

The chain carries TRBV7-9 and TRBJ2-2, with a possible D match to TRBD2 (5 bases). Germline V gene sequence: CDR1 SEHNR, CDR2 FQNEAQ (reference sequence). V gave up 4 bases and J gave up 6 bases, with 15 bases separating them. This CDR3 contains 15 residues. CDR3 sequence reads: CASSSVNRGPGELFF. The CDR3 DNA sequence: TGTGCCAGCAGCTCGGTGAATCGGGGTCCCGGGGAGCTGTTTTTT.